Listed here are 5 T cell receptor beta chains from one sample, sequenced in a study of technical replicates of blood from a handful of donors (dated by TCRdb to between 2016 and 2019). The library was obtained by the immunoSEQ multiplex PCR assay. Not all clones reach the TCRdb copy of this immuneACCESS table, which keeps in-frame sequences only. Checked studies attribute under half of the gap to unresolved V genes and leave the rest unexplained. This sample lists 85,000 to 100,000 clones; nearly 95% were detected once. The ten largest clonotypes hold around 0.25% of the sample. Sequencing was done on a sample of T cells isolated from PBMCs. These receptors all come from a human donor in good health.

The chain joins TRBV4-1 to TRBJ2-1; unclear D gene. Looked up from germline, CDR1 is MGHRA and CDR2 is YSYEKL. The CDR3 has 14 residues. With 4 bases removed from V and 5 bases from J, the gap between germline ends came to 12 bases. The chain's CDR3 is CASSPKESDNEQFF. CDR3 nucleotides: TGCGCCAGCAGCCCAAAAGAGAGCGACAATGAGCAGTTCTTC.

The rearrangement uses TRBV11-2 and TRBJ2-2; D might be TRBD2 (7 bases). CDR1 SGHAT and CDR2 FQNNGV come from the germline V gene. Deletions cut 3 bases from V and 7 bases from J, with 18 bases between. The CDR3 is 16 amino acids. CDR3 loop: CASSFVGGRPGGELFF. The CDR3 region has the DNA TGTGCCAGCAGCTTTGTGGGGGGGCGCCCCGGCGGGGAGCTGTTTTTT.

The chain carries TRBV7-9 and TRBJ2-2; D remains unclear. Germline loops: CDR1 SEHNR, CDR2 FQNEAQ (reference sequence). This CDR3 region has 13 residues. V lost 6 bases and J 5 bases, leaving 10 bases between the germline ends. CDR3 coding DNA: TGTGCCAGCAGAAGGCAGGAAACCGGGGAGCTGTTTTTT. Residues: CASRRQETGELFF.

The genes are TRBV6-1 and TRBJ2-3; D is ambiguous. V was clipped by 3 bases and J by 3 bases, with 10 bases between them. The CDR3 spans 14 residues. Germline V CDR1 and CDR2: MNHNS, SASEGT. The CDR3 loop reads CASSDPSETDTQYF. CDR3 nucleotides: TGTGCCAGCAGTGACCCCTCGGAGACAGATACGCAGTATTTT.

The CDR3 loop is CASSLGTAYGYTF. The CDR3 DNA is TGTGCCAGCAGCTTAGGGACTGCTTATGGCTACACCTTC. The chain recombines TRBV7-9 with TRBJ1-2, with D hard to call. CDR1 is SEHNR, CDR2 FQNEAQ, per germline (reference sequence). V was clipped by 1 base and J by 5 bases, with 8 bases between them. CDR3 length equals 13 residues.